The entry below describes one T cell receptor (beta chain). Amplification used 60 Vbeta primers and 13 Jbeta primers. Libraries were prepared by immunoSEQ multiplex PCR; TCRdb keeps only in-frame clonotypes and omits some of them. Among around 130,000 clones listed, about 71% were seen once. CDR1 and CDR2 from the germline V gene are SGHNT and YYREEE (reference sequence). The CDR3 covers 15 residues. V lost 0 bases and J 0 bases, leaving 9 bases between the germline ends. These data originate in a study of cytomegalovirus exposure and HLA in healthy donors. This receptor was obtained from an older woman in good health and CMV-seropositive. The chain is built from TRBV5-4 and TRBJ2-5; maybe TRBD2 (7 bases). Source material: PBMCs. Written as DNA, the CDR3 is TGTGCCAGCAGCTTGGAGGGGGGGTACCAAGAGACCCAGTACTTC. Its protein is CASSLEGGYQETQYF. Looking up the rest from reference TRBV5-4 and TRBJ2-5 gives the full variable domain: ETGVTQSPTHLIKTRGQQVTLRCSSQSGHNTVSWYQQALGQGPQFIFQYYREEENGRGNFPPRFSGLQFPNYSSELNVNALELDDSALYLCASSLEGGYQETQYFGPGTRLLVL.